Presented here are 16 T cell receptor beta chains from one specimen sequenced in a study of Ad26.COV2.S vaccination and SARS-CoV-2 variants. Treatment of the sample: roughly 19 received Ad26.COV2.S at low or high dose, single or two shots; roughly five received placebo; per-sample allocation not given. All samples were drawn on day 63, counting from the first vaccine or placebo injection. Profiled with immunoSEQ multiplex PCR; TCRdb holds only in-frame clones, not every one. The data show about 680,000 clones, 80% to 90% seen once. The sample in question was peripheral blood, obtained in a trial of Ad26.COV2.S vaccine versus placebo. The receptors come from a person between 18 and 65 years old who received the Ad26.COV2.S COVID-19 vaccine or a placebo.

V gene TRBV3-1 (or the pseudogene TRBV3-2) combines with J gene TRBJ1-3; 7 bases align to TRBD1. The V gene end was trimmed by 1 base and the J gene end by 4 bases; junction bases not matched to a gene: 1. CDR3 size: 14 residues. The germline V gene encodes CDR1 LGHDT and CDR2 YNNKEL (reference sequence). The CDR3 nucleotides are TGTGCCAGCAGCCAAGGGGACAGAGGAAACACCATATATTTT. This codes for CASSQGDRGNTIYF.

The rearrangement links TRBV3-1 (or the pseudogene TRBV3-2) to TRBJ1-2; the match to TRBD1 covers 7 bases. Trimming cost V 4 bases and J 7 bases; bases outside gene matches: 12. Germline V gene data show CDR1 as LGHDT and CDR2 as YNNKEL (reference sequence). This CDR3 is built from 15 residues. DNA of the CDR3: TGTGCCAGCAGCCGCCGAGACAGGGTAATAGGTGGCTACACCTTC. Encoded protein: CASSRRDRVIGGYTF.

This CDR3 reads CATSDSPRGWGNEKLFF. The CDR3 DNA follows: TGTGCCACCAGTGATTCCCCGAGGGGGTGGGGTAATGAAAAACTGTTTTTT. The chain is built from TRBV24-1 and TRBJ1-4; tentative D call: TRBD1 (6 bases). Trimming shortened V by 2 bases and J by 4 bases, and 16 bases separated the two germline ends. Germline V CDR1 and CDR2: KGHDR, SFDVKD. The CDR3 contains 17 residues.

This clone was detected ten times or more. The V call is TRBV7-2, the J call TRBJ1-2, with TRBD1 matching 7 bases. The CDR3 runs 16 residues. From germline, CDR1 is SGHTA and CDR2 FQGNSA. V gave up 5 bases and J gave up 4 bases; unmatched junction bases: 13. The CDR3 protein is CASSRQGQIPLYGYTF. In nucleotides, the CDR3 is TGTGCCAGCAGCCGCCAGGGACAGATCCCTCTCTATGGCTACACCTTC.

The chain has TRBV3-1 (or the pseudogene TRBV3-2) and TRBJ2-3, with D perhaps matching TRBD1 (5 bases). V shed 4 bases and J shed 1 base, with 6 bases lying between them. This CDR3 is 13 amino acids long. Per germline, CDR1 LGHDT and CDR2 YNNKEL (reference sequence). DNA for the CDR3: TGTGCCAGCAGCCTCAGGGGCACAGATACGCAGTATTTT. Its translation is CASSLRGTDTQYF.

The chain links TRBV21-1 to TRBJ1-1; the table's D call TRBD1 went unverified against the DNA. TRBV21-1 is marked as a pseudogene. The CDR3 runs to 15 residues. CDR3 DNA: TGTGCCAGCAGCAAAGCGCAGGCTCTGAACACTGAAGCTTTCTTT. Its protein is CASSKAQALNTEAFF.

The J gene is TRBJ1-4, the V gene TRBV27, with D unresolved. This CDR3 region has 16 residues. V dropped 4 bases and J dropped 0 bases, with 12 bases sitting between them. CDR1 is MNHEY, CDR2 SMNVEV, per germline (reference sequence). The CDR3 here is CASSSEVGTTNEKLFF. CDR3 coding DNA: TGTGCCAGCAGTTCAGAGGTGGGGACAACTAATGAAAAACTGTTTTTT.

The chain joins TRBV12-3 or TRBV12-4 to TRBJ2-7; the D gene is possibly TRBD2 (6 bases). This CDR3 has 13 amino acids. Trimming stripped 3 bases from V and 2 bases from J, with 8 bases between. In DNA form, the CDR3 reads TGTGCCAGCAGTTTGGAGGGTACCTACGAGCAGTACTTC. The encoded protein is CASSLEGTYEQYF.

V and J are TRBV14 and TRBJ2-4; perhaps TRBD1 as D (5 bases). The germline V gene encodes CDR1 SGHDN and CDR2 FVKESK. The CDR3 spans 14 residues. The V and J ends lost 0 bases and 9 bases respectively, with 12 bases between them. The CDR3 DNA sequence: TGTGCCAGCAGCCAAGATCAAGGGGATGGCATTCAGTACTTC. Its translation: CASSQDQGDGIQYF.

This chain links TRBV19 with TRBJ1-5; unclear D gene. CDR3 length: 15 amino acids. Germline V gene data show CDR1 as LNHDA and CDR2 as SQIVND (reference sequence). The V end was cut by 1 base, the J end by 4 bases, with 11 bases between. This CDR3 is CASSIVGQANQPQHF. CDR3 sequence (DNA): TGTGCCAGTAGTATAGTCGGGCAGGCAAATCAGCCCCAGCATTTT.

The chain employs TRBV6-6 and TRBJ2-5; 11 bases map to TRBD1. CDR3 size: 15 residues. Germline values: CDR1 MNHNY, CDR2 SVGAGI (reference sequence). V lost 2 bases to trimming and J lost 4 bases; unmatched junction nucleotides: 3. CDR3 protein: CASSYGQGAGETQYF. DNA for the CDR3: TGTGCCAGCAGTTACGGACAGGGGGCTGGAGAGACCCAGTACTTC.

CDR3: CASSQGNGYTF. The CDR3 nucleotides read TGTGCCAGCTCCCAAGGGAACGGCTACACCTTC. The V and J genes are TRBV6-5 and TRBJ1-2; D not certain. Germline CDR1 reads MNHEY; CDR2 reads SVGAGI. The CDR3 is 11 residues long. V was clipped by 8 bases and J by 8 bases, with 12 bases between them.

V gene TRBV29-1 combines with J gene TRBJ2-5; D possibly corresponds to TRBD1 (5 bases). This CDR3 region has 11 residues. V lost 4 bases and J lost 2, with 5 bases in between. The germline V gene has CDR1 SQVTM and CDR2 ANQGSEA. CDR3 protein: CSVGQQETQYF. CDR3 nucleotides: TGCAGCGTTGGACAGCAAGAGACCCAGTACTTC.

The gene calls are TRBV24-1 and TRBJ1-2, with 9 positions matching TRBD1. The CDR3 runs to 14 residues. With 9 bases clipped from V and 8 bases from J, the junction kept 12 bases outside the gene matches. Germline lookup yields CDR1 KGHDR and CDR2 SFDVKD. The CDR3 sequence is CATSRGQGTGGYTF. The CDR3 nucleotides read TGTGCCACCTCACGTGGACAGGGGACGGGCGGCTACACCTTC.

This chain joins TRBV27 and TRBJ1-5; perhaps TRBD1 as D (6 bases). CDR3 size: 15 residues. Between the trimmed V and J ends, which lost 0 bases and 9 bases, there was a span of 15 bases. Germline V CDR1 and CDR2: MNHEY, SMNVEV (reference sequence). CDR3 region: CASSLSPGVITPQHF. The CDR3 DNA follows: TGTGCCAGCAGTTTATCACCAGGGGTCATCACGCCCCAGCATTTT.

This rearrangement joins TRBV7-9 to TRBJ2-1; 7 nucleotides match TRBD1. Trimming at V came to 5 bases and at J to 8 bases, leaving 6 bases not matched to a gene. CDR1 and CDR2 (germline): SEHNR, FQNEAQ (reference sequence). The CDR3 is made up of 13 amino acids. The CDR3 here is CASSPGTVHEQFF. CDR3 DNA sequence: TGTGCCAGCAGCCCAGGGACAGTCCATGAGCAGTTCTTC. The full variable domain, its missing parts supplied by reference TRBV7-9 and TRBJ2-1, is DTGVSQNPRHKITKRGQNVTFRCDPISEHNRLYWYRQTLGQGPEFLTYFQNEAQLEKSRLLSDRFSAERPKGSFSTLEIQRTEQGDSAMYLCASSPGTVHEQFFGPGTRLTVL.